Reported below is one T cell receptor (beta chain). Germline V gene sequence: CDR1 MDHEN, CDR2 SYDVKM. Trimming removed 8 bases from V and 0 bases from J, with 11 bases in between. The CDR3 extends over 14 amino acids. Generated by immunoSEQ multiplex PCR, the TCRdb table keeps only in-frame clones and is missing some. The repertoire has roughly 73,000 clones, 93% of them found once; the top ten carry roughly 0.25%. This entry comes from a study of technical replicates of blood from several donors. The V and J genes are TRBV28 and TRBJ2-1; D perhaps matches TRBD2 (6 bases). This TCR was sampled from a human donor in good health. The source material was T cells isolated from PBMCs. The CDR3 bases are TGTGCCAGCTCGGGACTCGCCTCCTACAATGAGCAGTTCTTC. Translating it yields CASSGLASYNEQFF. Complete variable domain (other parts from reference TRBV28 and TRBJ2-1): DVKVTQSSRYLVKRTGEKVFLECVQDMDHENMFWYRQDPGLGLRLIYFSYDVKMKEKGDIPEGYSVSREKKERFSLILESASTNQTSMYLCASSGLASYNEQFFGPGTRLTVL.